The rows below give T cell receptor beta chains drawn from one sample of a study of T-cell reconstitution after alpha-beta-depleted transplantation in children. A single record per CDR3 protein comes from TCRdb applying MiXCR to the PCR reads. The top ten clones hold 25% to 35% of a sample with about a million distinct CDR3 sequences, around 30% of them seen once. Here the sequenced sample was PBMCs, mostly from graft donor cells, taken 360 days after TCRalphabeta/CD19-depleted stem cell transplant. Receptors were obtained from a boy under two years old who had a stem cell transplant for SCID, so the T cells may come from the graft donor. Each CDR3 is given with its conserved first and last residue. The D gene is left open where the match is weak. Clone size is shown for a subset of rows, as once, few, many or a class of expanded clone.

v_gene,j_gene,abundance,d_gene,CDR3aa,CDR3nt
TRBV12-3/TRBV12-4,TRBJ2-1,few,TRBD2,CASSLGLAGPLSSYNEQFF,TGTGCCAGCAGTTTAGGACTAGCGGGACCGTTAAGCTCCTACAATGAGCAGTTCTTC
TRBV9,TRBJ2-3,-,TRBD2,CASSVLTSGSTDTQYF,TGTGCCAGCAGCGTGTTGACTAGCGGAAGCACAGATACGCAGTATTTT
TRBV12-3/TRBV12-4,TRBJ1-4,once,-,CATRSRANEKLFF,TGTGCCACCCGGTCGAGGGCAAATGAAAAACTGTTTTTT
TRBV20-1,TRBJ1-1,few,TRBD1,CSASDRDQTFF,TGCAGTGCTAGTGACAGGGATCAGACTTTCTTT
TRBV5-1,TRBJ1-4,-,-,CASSLGDRYEKLFF,TGCGCCAGCAGCTTGGGAGACAGATATGAAAAACTGTTTTTT
TRBV29-1,TRBJ1-2,-,-,CSVGQTPYGYTF,TGCAGCGTTGGACAGACCCCCTATGGCTACACCTTC
TRBV11-1,TRBJ2-7,few,-,CASSSDPPGHLRDYEQYF,TGTGCCAGCAGCTCTGACCCCCCGGGACACCTGAGGGACTACGAGCAGTACTTC
TRBV3-1,TRBJ2-7,few,-,CASSLTQTYEQYF,TGTGCCAGCAGCCTTACTCAGACCTACGAGCAGTACTTC
TRBV20-1,TRBJ2-5,-,-,CSARDPPEALLQETQYF,TGCAGTGCTAGAGATCCCCCTGAGGCTTTACTCCAAGAGACCCAGTACTTC
TRBV7-2,TRBJ2-7,-,-,CASSLESGTYEQYF,TGTGCCAGCAGCTTAGAGTCGGGGACTTACGAGCAGTACTTC
TRBV10-3,TRBJ1-2,-,TRBD1,CASRTGSNYGYTF,TGTGCCAGTCGGACAGGTTCTAACTATGGCTACACCTTC
TRBV29-1,TRBJ2-2,few,-,CSVEGRSTGELFF,TGCAGCGTTGAAGGGCGGAGCACCGGGGAGCTGTTTTTT
TRBV12-3/TRBV12-4,TRBJ2-7,few,-,CASSLGGGPFYEQYF,TGTGCCAGCAGTTTGGGTGGGGGGCCTTTCTACGAGCAGTACTTC
TRBV15,TRBJ1-4,few,-,CATSRDGFTNEKLFF,TGTGCCACCAGCAGGGACGGCTTTACTAATGAAAAACTGTTTTTT
TRBV12-3/TRBV12-4,TRBJ2-1,few,TRBD1,CASSSGQGSYNEQFF,TGTGCCAGCAGTTCGGGACAGGGGTCCTACAATGAGCAGTTCTTC
TRBV7-8,TRBJ2-1,-,-,CASSLVVRASSYNEQFF,TGTGCCAGCAGCTTAGTCGTGAGGGCCAGCTCCTACAATGAGCAGTTCTTC
TRBV12-3/TRBV12-4,TRBJ2-5,once,TRBD2,CASSRRLAGDQETQYF,TGTGCCAGCAGTCGCAGACTAGCGGGGGACCAAGAGACCCAGTACTTC
TRBV5-5,TRBJ2-2,few,TRBD1,CASSATGTGVNTGELFF,TGTGCCAGCAGCGCCACCGGGACAGGAGTGAACACCGGGGAGCTGTTTTTT
TRBV7-6,TRBJ1-3,-,-,CASSSRTGNTIYF,TGTGCCAGCAGCTCCCGGACTGGAAACACCATATATTTT
TRBV28,TRBJ2-1,few,-,CASSPADSDNEQFF,TGTGCCAGCAGTCCAGCCGACAGCGACAATGAGCAGTTCTTC
TRBV29-1,TRBJ2-5,few,-,CSVGGPGAGETQYF,TGCAGCGTTGGGGGCCCAGGGGCCGGGGAGACCCAGTACTTC
TRBV20-1,TRBJ1-2,-,-,CSARDPGGDYGYTF,TGCAGTGCTAGAGATCCAGGAGGGGACTATGGCTACACCTTC
TRBV12-3/TRBV12-4,TRBJ2-1,-,-,CASSPPRANLQYNEQFF,TGTGCCAGCAGTCCCCCCAGAGCGAACCTTCAGTACAATGAGCAGTTCTTC
TRBV28,TRBJ2-3,-,-,CASSLRGVPDTQYF,TGTGCCAGCAGTTTACGGGGAGTGCCAGATACGCAGTATTTT
TRBV24-1,TRBJ2-5,-,TRBD1,CATSDGLGQFLETQYF,TGTGCCACCAGTGATGGATTGGGACAGTTCCTAGAGACCCAGTACTTC
TRBV5-5,TRBJ2-2,-,-,CASSPDRPSNTGELFF,TGTGCCAGCAGCCCCGACAGGCCCTCGAACACCGGGGAGCTGTTTTTT
TRBV7-9,TRBJ1-2,-,-,CASSEDRHYGYTF,TGTGCCAGCAGCGAAGACAGACACTATGGCTACACCTTC
TRBV18,TRBJ2-1,many,TRBD2,CASSPPSLAGAYNEQFF,TGTGCCAGCTCACCACCTTCCCTAGCGGGGGCCTACAATGAGCAGTTCTTC
TRBV7-2,TRBJ2-2,few,-,CASSLERLSNTGELFF,TGTGCCAGCAGCTTAGAACGACTCTCCAACACCGGGGAGCTGTTTTTT
TRBV7-9,TRBJ2-5,-,TRBD2,CASSPGREGHQETQYF,TGTGCCAGCAGCCCCGGCAGGGAGGGTCACCAAGAGACCCAGTACTTC
TRBV3-1,TRBJ1-1,few,-,CASSHPSGRSEAFF,TGTGCCAGCAGCCATCCGTCCGGGAGGTCAGAAGCTTTCTTT
TRBV3-1,TRBJ2-7,-,TRBD2,CASSHSGLGSSYEQYF,TGTGCCAGCAGCCATTCTGGACTAGGTAGCTCCTACGAGCAGTACTTC
TRBV28,TRBJ2-5,many,-,CASSWAFQETQYF,TGTGCCAGCAGTTGGGCCTTTCAAGAGACCCAGTACTTC
TRBV20-1,TRBJ1-1,-,-,CSARYDWEAFF,TGCAGTGCTAGGTACGACTGGGAAGCTTTCTTT
TRBV5-1,TRBJ2-7,few,TRBD2,CASSPAQGGVQYF,TGCGCCAGCAGCCCCGCCCAGGGAGGGGTGCAGTACTTC
TRBV6-5,TRBJ2-3,-,-,CASSYSVTNTDTQYF,TGTGCCAGCAGTTACTCGGTAACTAACACAGATACGCAGTATTTT
TRBV28,TRBJ2-2,-,-,CASGSRPNTGELFF,TGTGCCAGCGGTAGCAGACCGAACACCGGGGAGCTGTTTTTT
TRBV20-1,TRBJ1-2,few,-,CSARDLINYGYTF,TGCAGTGCTAGAGACCTGATAAACTATGGCTACACCTTC
TRBV4-1,TRBJ2-7,-,TRBD1,CASSRTGAPYEQYF,TGCGCCAGCAGCCGGACAGGGGCCCCCTACGAGCAGTACTTC
TRBV28,TRBJ2-7,few,TRBD1,CASRENRGKGLKSYEQYF,TGTGCCAGCAGGGAAAACAGGGGCAAGGGCTTAAAGTCCTACGAGCAGTACTTC
TRBV7-2,TRBJ2-3,-,-,CASSLVAISTDTQYF,TGTGCCAGCAGCTTAGTTGCGATTAGCACAGATACGCAGTATTTT